This TCR beta chain was observed in a study of identical twins. This clonotype was picked up many times. Template switching created a universal primer site, and the cDNA included unique molecular identifiers. TCRdb ran MiXCR on the 5' RACE reads and lists one entry per CDR3 protein. Of some 500,000 distinct CDR3 sequences in the sample, approximately 22% were seen once. This CDR3 is built from 13 residues. V lost 6 bases, J lost 0 bases, and 8 bases lay in between. The germline CDR1 and CDR2 sequences are SGHRS and YFSETQ. These same records also appear under a second study, on T cells expressing NK-cell markers. That source adds: From sorted CD3+CD56+NKG2C+, CD3+CD56+NKG2C- and CD3+CD56-NKG2C+ T cells came the TCR beta repertoires. CD8+ T cells in roughly six donors included dominant NKG2C+ clonotypes at 1.0-7.0%. In a few donors, these clonotypes also led the CD3+CD56-NKG2C+ fraction.

Material: CD4+ T cells sorted from blood. The V call is TRBV5-1, the J call TRBJ2-3, with D unclear. The TCR comes from a woman under 30 in good health. In DNA form, the CDR3 reads TGCGCCAGCACCGAGTCTAGCACAGATACGCAGTATTTT. It is translated as CASTESSTDTQYF.